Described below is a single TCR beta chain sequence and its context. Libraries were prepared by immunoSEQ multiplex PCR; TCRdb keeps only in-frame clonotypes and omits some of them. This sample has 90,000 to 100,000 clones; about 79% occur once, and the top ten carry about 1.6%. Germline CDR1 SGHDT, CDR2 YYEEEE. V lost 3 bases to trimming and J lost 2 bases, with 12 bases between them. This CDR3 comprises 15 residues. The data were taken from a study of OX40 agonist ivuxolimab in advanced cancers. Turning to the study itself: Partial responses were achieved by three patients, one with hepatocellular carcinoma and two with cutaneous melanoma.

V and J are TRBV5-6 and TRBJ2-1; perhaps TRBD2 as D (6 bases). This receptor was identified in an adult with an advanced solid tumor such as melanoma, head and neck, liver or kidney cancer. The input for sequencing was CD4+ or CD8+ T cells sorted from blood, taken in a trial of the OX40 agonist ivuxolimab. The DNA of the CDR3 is TGTGCCAGCAGCTCTGGACTAACCCCCTACAATGAGCAGTTCTTC. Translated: CASSSGLTPYNEQFF.